This T cell receptor (beta chain) was recorded in a study of molecular identifiers for immune sequencing clone quantification. Findings and caveats of the study: Whereas clones above 20 RNA copies held under 1% of naive-cell molecules, they held over 97% of effector molecules. Should identical TCR molecules share a barcode, the sizes of highly expanded clones could be underestimated. Spiked Jurkat TCR RNA originating from one cell could reportedly be identified amid around 970,000 naive cells.

Methods described previously were used for bulk TCR libraries, and listed TCR primers were applied. TCRdb redid the calling of the PCR reads with MiXCR, one entry per CDR3 protein. This table holds over 600,000 distinct CDR3 sequences, roughly 21% found once. This clonotype showed up many times. Its matching antigen is unknown. Trimming removed 2 bases from V and 4 bases from J, with 8 bases in between. CDR3 length: 13 amino acids. The clonotype comes from a human donor in good health. Some libraries in this study had Jurkat cell RNA spiked in. Sequenced material: naive CD8+ T cells from blood, with Jurkat cell RNA spiked in. Subset defined: FACS-sorted CD8+CD4-CCR7+CD45RA+ naive T cells. This chain joins TRBV12-3 or TRBV12-4 and TRBJ1-1; no reliable D call. CDR3 region: CASSLRAVTEAFF. The CDR3, as DNA: TGTGCCAGCAGTTTAAGGGCGGTCACTGAAGCTTTCTTT.